These T cell receptor beta chains were read from a single sample in a study of T cell changes during pregnancy in multiple sclerosis. Only in-frame clones appear in the TCRdb table, and some are missing; sequencing was by immunoSEQ multiplex PCR. The data contain under 65,000 clones, 93% of them singletons. Sample: CD8+ T cells from peripheral blood mononuclear cells, taken in the third trimester of pregnancy. Every receptor here comes from a female donor with multiple sclerosis, enrolled in a pregnancy study. The CDR3 runs from the conserved cysteine through the conserved F or W. The D gene is left open where the match is weak. The size field is filled for only some rows; it gives once, few, many or a size class.

D gene: -; clone size: few; J gene: TRBJ1-1; V gene: TRBV29-1; CDR3 protein: CSPWTPQGNTEAFF; CDR3 DNA: TGCAGCCCTTGGACACCCCAAGGGAACACTGAAGCTTTCTTT
D gene: TRBD2; clone size: -; J gene: TRBJ2-1; V gene: TRBV5-1; CDR3 protein: CASSLGRRAGVVNEQFF; CDR3 DNA: TGCGCCAGCAGCTTGGGAAGGAGGGCGGGAGTGGTCAATGAGCAGTTCTTC
D gene: -; clone size: -; J gene: TRBJ2-7; V gene: TRBV30; CDR3 protein: CAWATGAYEQYF; CDR3 DNA: TGTGCCTGGGCGACGGGTGCCTACGAGCAGTACTTC
D gene: -; clone size: -; J gene: TRBJ2-5; V gene: TRBV25-1; CDR3 protein: CASSEYGGQETQYF; CDR3 DNA: TGTGCCAGCAGTGAATACGGCGGGCAAGAGACCCAGTACTTC
D gene: TRBD1; clone size: -; J gene: TRBJ2-2; V gene: TRBV2; CDR3 protein: CARKPGQGASGELFF; CDR3 DNA: TGTGCCAGGAAGCCAGGACAGGGGGCTTCCGGGGAGCTGTTTTTT
D gene: -; clone size: -; J gene: TRBJ2-1; V gene: TRBV5-6; CDR3 protein: CASSLVTGSWFF; CDR3 DNA: TGTGCCAGCAGCTTGGTTACAGGCTCGTGGTTCTTC
D gene: -; clone size: -; J gene: TRBJ1-1; V gene: TRBV7-3; CDR3 protein: CASSLGEGIGTEAFF; CDR3 DNA: TGTGCCAGCAGCTTAGGGGAGGGGATTGGAACTGAAGCTTTCTTT
D gene: -; clone size: -; J gene: TRBJ2-3; V gene: TRBV6-5; CDR3 protein: CASSTGVYPADTQYF; CDR3 DNA: TGTGCCAGCAGTACCGGGGTATACCCCGCCGATACGCAGTATTTT
D gene: -; clone size: -; J gene: TRBJ2-1; V gene: TRBV21-1; CDR3 protein: CASSKSRQGWGKYNEQFF; CDR3 DNA: TGTGCCAGCAGCAAAAGTCGGCAGGGTTGGGGAAAATACAATGAGCAGTTCTTC
D gene: -; clone size: -; J gene: TRBJ2-7; V gene: TRBV11-2; CDR3 protein: CASSLVGFYEQYF; CDR3 DNA: TGTGCCAGCAGCTTAGTCGGGTTCTACGAGCAGTACTTC
D gene: TRBD2; clone size: -; J gene: TRBJ2-7; V gene: TRBV11-2; CDR3 protein: CASSLDLAGGRREQYF; CDR3 DNA: TGTGCCAGCAGCTTAGATCTCGCGGGAGGAAGGAGGGAGCAGTACTTC
D gene: TRBD1; clone size: -; J gene: TRBJ1-1; V gene: TRBV7-6; CDR3 protein: CASSLWAGGGDTEAFF; CDR3 DNA: TGTGCCAGCAGCTTATGGGCAGGGGGTGGGGACACTGAAGCTTTCTTT
D gene: TRBD2; clone size: -; J gene: TRBJ2-3; V gene: TRBV27; CDR3 protein: CASSLQPSGSGDTQYF; CDR3 DNA: TGTGCCAGCAGTTTACAGCCTAGCGGGAGCGGAGATACGCAGTATTTT
D gene: TRBD1; clone size: -; J gene: TRBJ1-1; V gene: TRBV6-6; CDR3 protein: CASSRSGTENTEAFF; CDR3 DNA: TGTGCCAGCAGTCGATCCGGGACAGAGAACACTGAAGCTTTCTTT
D gene: TRBD1; clone size: -; J gene: TRBJ2-5; V gene: TRBV9; CDR3 protein: CASSADRGRTQYF; CDR3 DNA: TGTGCCAGCAGCGCCGACAGGGGACGGACCCAGTACTTC
D gene: TRBD2; clone size: once; J gene: TRBJ2-1; V gene: TRBV5-1; CDR3 protein: CASSDGTSGSWSYNEQFF; CDR3 DNA: TGCGCCAGCAGCGACGGGACTAGCGGGAGTTGGTCCTACAATGAGCAGTTCTTC
D gene: TRBD1; clone size: -; J gene: TRBJ2-7; V gene: TRBV7-9; CDR3 protein: CASSPPGGQGRYEQYF; CDR3 DNA: TGTGCCAGCAGCCCTCCCGGGGGACAGGGGCGATACGAGCAGTACTTC
D gene: -; clone size: -; J gene: TRBJ2-2; V gene: TRBV4-1; CDR3 protein: CASSQGTSNTGELFF; CDR3 DNA: TGCGCCAGCAGCCAGGGGACTTCGAACACCGGGGAGCTGTTTTTT
D gene: TRBD1; clone size: -; J gene: TRBJ2-7; V gene: TRBV10-1; CDR3 protein: CASSGTAWEQYF; CDR3 DNA: TGCGCCAGCAGCGGGACAGCATGGGAGCAGTACTTC
D gene: TRBD2; clone size: -; J gene: TRBJ2-7; V gene: TRBV27; CDR3 protein: CASKVGAGGYEQYF; CDR3 DNA: TGTGCCAGCAAGGTGGGGGCGGGGGGCTACGAGCAGTACTTC
D gene: TRBD2; clone size: -; J gene: TRBJ2-1; V gene: TRBV7-9; CDR3 protein: CASSLVLGGRNEQFF; CDR3 DNA: TGTGCCAGCAGCTTAGTCTTGGGAGGGAGGAATGAGCAGTTCTTC
D gene: -; clone size: -; J gene: TRBJ1-1; V gene: TRBV19; CDR3 protein: CASSMSQGFTEAFF; CDR3 DNA: TGTGCCAGTAGTATGAGCCAGGGTTTCACTGAAGCTTTCTTT
D gene: -; clone size: -; J gene: TRBJ1-1; V gene: TRBV6-5; CDR3 protein: CASRLQLMNTEAFF; CDR3 DNA: TGTGCCAGCAGGCTACAGTTAATGAACACTGAAGCTTTCTTT
D gene: -; clone size: -; J gene: TRBJ2-7; V gene: TRBV5-4; CDR3 protein: CASSLDQNYEQYF; CDR3 DNA: TGTGCCAGCAGCTTGGACCAGAACTACGAGCAGTACTTC
D gene: TRBD1; clone size: -; J gene: TRBJ2-7; V gene: TRBV29-1; CDR3 protein: CSVETTGQGSDEQYF; CDR3 DNA: TGCAGCGTTGAAACCACCGGACAGGGTTCCGACGAGCAGTACTTC
D gene: TRBD1; clone size: -; J gene: TRBJ2-5; V gene: TRBV5-1; CDR3 protein: CASSLGSTGGGETQYF; CDR3 DNA: TGCGCCAGCAGCTTGGGGTCTACAGGGGGCGGTGAGACCCAGTACTTC
D gene: -; clone size: -; J gene: TRBJ1-5; V gene: TRBV15; CDR3 protein: CATSRAREGYQPQHF; CDR3 DNA: TGTGCCACCAGCAGAGCGAGGGAGGGCTATCAGCCCCAGCATTTT
D gene: TRBD1; clone size: -; J gene: TRBJ1-2; V gene: TRBV4-1; CDR3 protein: CASSQGGQGQEGYTF; CDR3 DNA: TGCGCCAGCAGCCAAGGGGGGCAGGGACAGGAAGGCTACACCTTC
D gene: -; clone size: -; J gene: TRBJ2-7; V gene: TRBV7-2; CDR3 protein: CASSLGPWGAGGPCEQYF; CDR3 DNA: TGTGCCAGCAGCTTAGGGCCGTGGGGTGCGGGTGGGCCCTGCGAGCAGTACTTC
D gene: -; clone size: -; J gene: TRBJ2-7; V gene: TRBV29-1; CDR3 protein: CSVEVGGSSSYEQYF; CDR3 DNA: TGCAGCGTTGAAGTGGGGGGAAGTTCTAGTTACGAGCAGTACTTC
D gene: TRBD1; clone size: -; J gene: TRBJ2-7; V gene: TRBV19; CDR3 protein: CASSWDDRGQDEQYF; CDR3 DNA: TGTGCCAGTAGTTGGGATGACAGGGGGCAGGACGAGCAGTACTTC
D gene: -; clone size: -; J gene: TRBJ2-7; V gene: TRBV4-1; CDR3 protein: CASSPPLADYSYEQYF; CDR3 DNA: TGCGCCAGCAGCCCTCCTCTGGCAGACTACTCCTACGAGCAGTACTTC
D gene: TRBD1; clone size: -; J gene: TRBJ1-2; V gene: TRBV30; CDR3 protein: CAWSAGQGILYGYTF; CDR3 DNA: TGTGCCTGGAGTGCGGGACAGGGGATTCTCTATGGCTACACCTTC
D gene: TRBD1; clone size: -; J gene: TRBJ2-5; V gene: TRBV6-1; CDR3 protein: CASGTGEVQETQYF; CDR3 DNA: TGTGCCAGTGGGACAGGGGAGGTCCAAGAGACCCAGTACTTC
D gene: -; clone size: -; J gene: TRBJ1-2; V gene: TRBV5-5; CDR3 protein: CASSFLPGDNGYTF; CDR3 DNA: TGTGCCAGCAGCTTCCTCCCAGGGGATAATGGCTACACCTTC
D gene: -; clone size: -; J gene: TRBJ2-5; V gene: TRBV7-8; CDR3 protein: CASSLSDYGPETQYF; CDR3 DNA: TGTGCCAGCAGCCTCTCGGACTATGGCCCAGAGACCCAGTACTTC
D gene: -; clone size: few; J gene: TRBJ1-1; V gene: TRBV9; CDR3 protein: CASSVEQGNTEAFF; CDR3 DNA: TGTGCCAGCAGCGTAGAACAGGGGAACACTGAAGCTTTCTTT
D gene: -; clone size: -; J gene: TRBJ2-7; V gene: TRBV27; CDR3 protein: CASSLNAGYEQYF; CDR3 DNA: TGTGCCAGCAGTTTAAATGCGGGTTACGAGCAGTACTTC
D gene: TRBD2; clone size: -; J gene: TRBJ2-7; V gene: TRBV9; CDR3 protein: CASSTASGSYEQYF; CDR3 DNA: TGTGCCAGCAGCACGGCTAGCGGGAGTTACGAGCAGTACTTC